This T cell receptor (beta chain) was sequenced in a study of beta chain features in type 1 diabetes. CDR1 and CDR2 (germline): MDHEN, SYDVKM. The CDR3 consists of 15 residues. Trimming at V came to 2 bases and at J to 5 bases, leaving 6 bases not matched to a gene. Of the isolated RNA, all was reverse transcribed, and so the sequenced material was expressed TCRB transcripts. Profiling relied on immunoSEQ multiplex PCR, and the TCRdb table lists in-frame clones only, not all of them. The table lists 150,000 or so clones, around 10% of them singletons. This clone was detected ten times or more. Sorted CD4+ subsets: naive, central memory, regulatory, stem cell-like memory (CD45RO/CCR7/CD25/CD127/CD95/CD27 panel). Purity of each sorted population was above 98%.

The chain carries TRBV28 and TRBJ2-5; the match to TRBD2 covers 9 bases. Source material: central memory CD4+ T cells from blood. This TCR was recovered from a man aged 18-30 years in good health. CDR3: CASSLAGGPGETQYF. The CDR3 DNA reads as TGTGCCAGCAGTTTAGCGGGAGGGCCCGGGGAGACCCAGTACTTC.